This paragraph reports one T cell receptor beta chain. The source of the sample is a study of blood T cells in healthy people across ages. The second PCR ran about 6 to 12 cycles with a sample-barcoded 5' primer and J-beta primers. Unique molecular identifiers of 12 random nucleotides labeled each cDNA. TCRdb recomputed calls from the 5' RACE reads with MiXCR, one row per CDR3 protein. The table records about 730,000 distinct CDR3 sequences, roughly 44% of them present only once. The CDR3 covers 15 residues. The germline V gene has CDR1 MNHNY and CDR2 SVGAGI (reference sequence). V was cut by 2 bases and J by 10 bases, with 18 bases left in between.

Sequencing input: blood. The receptor's source is an older woman in good health. This chain joins TRBV6-6 and TRBJ2-1; no definite D call. CDR3 region: CASSYAKLSEYEQFF. Here the CDR3 DNA reads TGTGCCAGCAGTTACGCGAAATTGTCGGAATACGAGCAGTTCTTC.